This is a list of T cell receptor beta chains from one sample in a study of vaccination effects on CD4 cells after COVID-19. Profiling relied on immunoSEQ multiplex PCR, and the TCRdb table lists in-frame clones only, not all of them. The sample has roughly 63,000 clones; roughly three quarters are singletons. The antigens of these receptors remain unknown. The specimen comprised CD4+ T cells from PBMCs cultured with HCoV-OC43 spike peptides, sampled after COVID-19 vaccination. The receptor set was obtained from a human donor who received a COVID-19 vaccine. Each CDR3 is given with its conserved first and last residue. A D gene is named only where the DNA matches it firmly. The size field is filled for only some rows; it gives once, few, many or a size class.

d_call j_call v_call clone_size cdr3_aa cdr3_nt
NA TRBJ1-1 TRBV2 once CASSDNRVSAEAFF TGTGCCAGCAGTGATAACAGGGTGAGCGCTGAAGCTTTCTTT
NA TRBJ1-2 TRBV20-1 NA CSASSQGNYGYTF TGCAGTGCTAGTTCGCAGGGAAACTATGGCTACACCTTC
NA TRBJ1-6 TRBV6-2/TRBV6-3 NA CASSYRRTGLNSPLHF TGTGCCAGCAGTTACCGCAGGACGGGGCTTAATTCACCCCTCCACTTT
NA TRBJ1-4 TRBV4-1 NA CASSPRGVREKLFF TGCGCCAGCAGCCCGCGAGGGGTCCGGGAAAAACTGTTTTTT
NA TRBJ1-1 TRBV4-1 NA CASSQAWSGMNTEAFF TGCGCCAGCAGCCAAGCCTGGTCGGGGATGAACACTGAAGCTTTCTTT
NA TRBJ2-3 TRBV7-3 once CASSLGTADTQYF TGTGCCAGCAGCCTAGGGACTGCAGATACGCAGTATTTT
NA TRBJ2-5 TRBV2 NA CASKGKHETQYF TGTGCCAGCAAGGGAAAACATGAGACCCAGTACTTC
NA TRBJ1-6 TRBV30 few CAWSSPRLDSPLHF TGTGCCTGGAGTTCCCCCCGTTTGGATTCACCCCTCCACTTT
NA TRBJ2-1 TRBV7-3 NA CATSGAEGYEQFF TGTGCCACCTCGGGGGCAGAAGGATATGAGCAGTTCTTC
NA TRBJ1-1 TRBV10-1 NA CASSGLPNTEAFF TGCGCCAGCAGTGGACTGCCGAACACTGAAGCTTTCTTT
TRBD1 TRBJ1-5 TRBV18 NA CASSQGQNQPQHF TGTGCCAGCTCACAGGGACAGAATCAGCCCCAGCATTTT
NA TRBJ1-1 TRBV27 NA CASSARADSSTEAFF TGTGCCAGCAGTGCCAGAGCCGACAGTTCCACTGAAGCTTTCTTT
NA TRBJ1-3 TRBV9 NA CASSAPGLSSGNTIYF TGTGCCAGCAGCGCCCCGGGTTTGAGCTCTGGAAACACCATATATTTT
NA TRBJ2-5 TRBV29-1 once CSVSREETQYF TGCAGCGTTTCCAGGGAAGAGACCCAGTACTTC
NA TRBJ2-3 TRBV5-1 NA CASRSGADADTQYF TGCGCCAGCAGGTCCGGGGCCGACGCAGATACGCAGTATTTT
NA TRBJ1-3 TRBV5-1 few CASSLLDSGNTIYF TGCGCCAGCAGCTTGCTAGACTCTGGAAACACCATATATTTT
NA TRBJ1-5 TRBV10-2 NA CASSESLAGASNQPQHF TGCGCCAGCAGTGAGAGTTTGGCGGGGGCTAGCAATCAGCCCCAGCATTTT
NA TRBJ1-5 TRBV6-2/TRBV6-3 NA CASSSSIYQPQHF TGTGCCAGCAGTTCCTCGATTTATCAGCCCCAGCATTTT
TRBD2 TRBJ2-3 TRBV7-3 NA CASSFFSGGAVDTQYF TGTGCCAGCAGCTTCTTCAGCGGGGGGGCCGTAGATACGCAGTATTTT
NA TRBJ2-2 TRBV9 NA CASSPMGVASNTGELFF TGTGCCAGCAGCCCTATGGGAGTAGCGTCGAACACCGGGGAGCTGTTTTTT
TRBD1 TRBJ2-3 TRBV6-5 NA CASNTDRGDTQYF TGTGCCAGCAATACGGACAGGGGAGATACGCAGTATTTT
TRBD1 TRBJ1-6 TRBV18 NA CASSLKTGGSNSPLHF TGTGCCAGCTCACTTAAAACAGGGGGCAGTAATTCACCCCTCCACTTT
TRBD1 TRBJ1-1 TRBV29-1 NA CSPYQGAGAFF TGCAGCCCCTACCAGGGGGCGGGAGCTTTCTTT
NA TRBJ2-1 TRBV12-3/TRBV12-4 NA CASGEILNEQFF TGTGCCAGCGGAGAAATCCTCAATGAGCAGTTCTTC
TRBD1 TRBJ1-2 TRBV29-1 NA CSVGGTVYGYTF TGCAGCGTTGGTGGGACAGTTTATGGCTACACCTTC
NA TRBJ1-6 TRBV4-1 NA CASSQDSQGRNSPLHF TGCGCCAGCAGCCAAGATAGTCAGGGGCGTAATTCACCCCTCCACTTT
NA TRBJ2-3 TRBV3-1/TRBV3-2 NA CASSQGVTWNTQYF TGTGCCAGCAGCCAAGGGGTCACGTGGAATACGCAGTATTTT